Following are 10 T cell receptor beta chains from one sample sequenced in a study of technical replicates of blood from a handful of donors. Method: immunoSEQ multiplex PCR; TCRdb's copy keeps in-frame clones and lacks some. In the table there are over 15,000 clones, over 75% of which are singletons. Sequences were obtained from PBMCs. The source of these receptors is a human donor in good health.

The rearrangement uses TRBV18 and TRBJ2-7, with 10 bases lining up with TRBD1. This CDR3 spans 15 amino acids. Per germline, CDR1 KGHSH and CDR2 LQKENI. With 2 bases clipped from V and 2 bases from J, the junction kept 3 bases outside the gene matches. The CDR3 coding sequence is TGTGCCAGCTCACCAGGGACAGGGGAAGCCTACGAGCAGTACTTC. Its protein is CASSPGTGEAYEQYF. The entire variable domain, with the rest obtained from reference TRBV18 and TRBJ2-7, is as follows: NAGVMQNPRHLVRRRGQEARLRCSPMKGHSHVYWYRQLPEEGLKFMVYLQKENIIDESGMPKERFSAEFPKEGPSILRIQQVVRGDSAAYFCASSPGTGEAYEQYFGPGTRLTVT.

V and J are TRBV27 and TRBJ2-1; D may be TRBD1 (6 bases). Germline V CDR1 and CDR2: MNHEY, SMNVEV (reference sequence). CDR3 length equals 16 residues. Trimming stripped 5 bases from V and 1 base from J, with 15 bases between. CDR3 amino acids: CASSTQGFASYNEQFF. The CDR3, as DNA: TGTGCCAGCAGTACGCAGGGGTTTGCATCCTACAATGAGCAGTTCTTC.

The chain is built from TRBV30 and TRBJ2-2; maybe TRBD1 (6 bases). This CDR3 has 13 residues. CDR1 and CDR2 (germline): GTSNPN, SVGIG (reference sequence). Trimming took 2 bases from V and 7 from J, leaving 11 bases between them. The CDR3 protein is CAWSRSRGGELFF. In DNA, the CDR3 is TGTGCCTGGAGTCGAAGCAGGGGCGGGGAGCTGTTTTTT.

This clone was detected a few times. This rearrangement joins TRBV7-8 to TRBJ1-3, with D unclear. This CDR3 is 14 amino acids long. The V and J ends lost 5 bases and 3 bases respectively, with 11 bases between them. Per the germline V gene, CDR1 is SGHVS and CDR2 is FQNEAQ. The CDR3 sequence is CASSPATIGNTIYF. The CDR3 coding sequence is TGTGCCAGCAGCCCTGCGACAATTGGAAACACCATATATTTT.

CDR3 nucleotide sequence: TGCGCCAGCAGCTTGGATGGTAGCGGGAGGGCCATCCCCGGGGAGCTGTTTTTT. Amino acid sequence: CASSLDGSGRAIPGELFF. The V call is TRBV5-1, the J call TRBJ2-2; TRBD2 agrees at 11 bases. The CDR3 runs to 18 residues. Trimming at V came to 0 bases and at J to 6 bases, leaving 10 bases not matched to a gene. Germline values: CDR1 SGHRS, CDR2 YFSETQ.

The chain couples TRBV28 to TRBJ1-3; D might be TRBD1 (6 bases). Trimming shortened V by 6 bases and J by 0 bases, and 15 bases separated the two germline ends. The CDR3 consists of 16 residues. Germline CDR1 MDHEN, CDR2 SYDVKM. The CDR3 sequence is CASSFTGPSSGNTIYF. DNA of the CDR3: TGTGCCAGCAGCTTTACAGGGCCGAGCTCTGGAAACACCATATATTTT.

This clone was observed a single time. J is TRBJ2-3 and V is TRBV25-1; 8 nucleotides align to TRBD2. Trimming at V came to 6 bases and at J to 1 base, leaving 6 bases not matched to a gene. CDR1 and CDR2 from the germline V gene are MGHDK and SYGVNS. This CDR3 contains 15 residues. DNA for the CDR3: TGTGCCAGCAGGGAACTAGCGGAAGGCACAGATACGCAGTATTTT. It is translated as CASRELAEGTDTQYF. Based on the CDR3 plus reference TRBV25-1 and TRBJ2-3, the full variable domain is EADIYQTPRYLVIGTGKKITLECSQTMGHDKMYWYQQDPGMELHLIHYSYGVNSTEKGDLSSESTVSRIRTEHFPLTLESARPSHTSQYLCASRELAEGTDTQYFGPGTRLTVL.

This chain joins TRBV29-1 and TRBJ2-1, with D maybe TRBD2 (6 bases). Looked up from germline, CDR1 is SQVTM and CDR2 is ANQGSEA. The V gene lost 4 bases and the J gene lost 2 bases, with 9 bases spanning the gap. The CDR3 is made up of 13 amino acids. The CDR3 DNA follows: TGCAGCGTTGGGCGGGAAGCCTACAATGAGCAGTTCTTC. Its protein product is CSVGREAYNEQFF.

The chain is built from TRBV19 and TRBJ1-1, with TRBD1 as a possible D gene (6 bases). Trimming pared 4 bases from V and 6 bases from J, leaving 18 bases between. CDR3 size: 15 residues. Germline V gene data show CDR1 as LNHDA and CDR2 as SQIVND (reference sequence). The CDR3 reads CASSRGGRGKAEAFF. The CDR3 region has the DNA TGTGCCAGTAGTAGGGGGGGGCGCGGGAAAGCTGAAGCTTTCTTT.

This chain joins TRBV4-1 and TRBJ2-5; 7 nucleotides line up with TRBD1. J lost 3 bases, V lost 4 bases, and 5 bases had no gene match. The CDR3 sequence is 14 residues long. Germline V gives CDR1 MGHRA, CDR2 YSYEKL. The CDR3 spells CASSLTGTEETQYF. In nucleotides, the CDR3 is TGCGCCAGCAGCCTTACCGGGACAGAAGAGACCCAGTACTTC.